Each of the 23 T cell receptor beta chains below was sequenced from the same sample in a study of early T cells in non-severe SARS-CoV-2 infection. TCRdb re-analysed the 5' RACE reads in MiXCR, keeping a single row per CDR3 protein. The repertoire includes 68,000 or so distinct CDR3 sequences, about 12% of them detected once, and more than 1.5% sits in the top ten. Material for sequencing was whole blood. Receptors originate from an adult who was a healthcare worker with PCR-confirmed SARS-CoV-2 infection or an uninfected control (not recorded which).

The chain combines TRBV20-1 with TRBJ2-2; D is perhaps TRBD2 (7 bases). Looked up from germline, CDR1 is DFQATT and CDR2 is SNEGSKA (reference sequence). Between the trimmed V and J ends, which lost 0 bases and 5 bases, there was a span of 13 bases. This CDR3 spans 15 amino acids. CDR3 loop: CSARDRGGPTGELFF. In DNA form, the CDR3 reads TGCAGTGCTAGAGATCGCGGGGGCCCTACCGGGGAGCTGTTTTTT.

The gene calls are TRBV7-9 and TRBJ2-7; D call uncertain. Germline V gives CDR1 SEHNR, CDR2 FQNEAQ (reference sequence). The CDR3 contains 14 residues. Trimming removed 5 bases from V and 8 bases from J, with 19 bases in between. The DNA for the CDR3 is TGTGCCAGCAGCCCCCTGGGCCCTACTATCAAGCAGTACTTC. Its translation: CASSPLGPTIKQYF.

This clonotype was picked up many times. This chain links TRBV14 with TRBJ2-1; D gene ambiguous. Germline CDR1 reads SGHDN; CDR2 reads FVKESK. The CDR3 has 18 residues. Trimming took 0 bases from V and 2 from J, leaving 17 bases between them. The CDR3 region is CASSQDLKFPTPYNEQFF. CDR3 sequence (DNA): TGTGCCAGCAGCCAAGATCTTAAGTTCCCCACCCCCTACAATGAGCAGTTCTTC.

The chain couples TRBV7-2 to TRBJ1-2, with D perhaps matching TRBD1 (5 bases). In germline, CDR1 is SGHTA, CDR2 FQGNSA. The length of the CDR3 is 14 residues. V lost 1 base, J lost 6 bases, and 12 bases lay in between. In DNA form, the CDR3 reads TGTGCCAGCAGCTTAGAAGGGGAAAAGGATGGCTACACCTTC. Translating it yields CASSLEGEKDGYTF.

Many counts were recorded for this clonotype. The chain links TRBV6-2 or TRBV6-3 to TRBJ2-2; D not certain. The germline V gene has CDR1 MNHEY and CDR2 SVGEGT. V lost 4 bases and J lost 3, with 6 bases in between. CDR3 length: 13 residues. The CDR3 loop is CASSSVDTGELFF. CDR3 sequence (DNA): TGTGCCAGCAGTTCCGTAGACACCGGGGAGCTGTTTTTT.

The table lists this clonotype with many counts. The chain combines TRBV29-1 with TRBJ2-2; a weak D match, TRBD1 (6 bases). CDR3 length equals 14 residues. V lost 7 bases and J lost 4, with 16 bases in between. Looked up from germline, CDR1 is SQVTM and CDR2 is ANQGSEA. CDR3 sequence (DNA): TGCAGCGCTGGCCCGGACAGCTCCACCGGGGAGCTGTTTTTT. Translated: CSAGPDSSTGELFF.

This clonotype was recorded many times. The rearrangement joins TRBV18 to TRBJ2-7; D uncertain. Germline V gene data show CDR1 as KGHSH and CDR2 as LQKENI. V lost 2 bases, J lost 0 bases, and 8 bases lay in between. The CDR3 extends over 14 amino acids. The CDR3 DNA is TGTGCCAGCTCACCAGTGGAATTCTCCTACGAGCAGTACTTC. This encodes CASSPVEFSYEQYF.

This clonotype was seen a handful of times. V gene TRBV27 combines with J gene TRBJ1-6; no clear D. CDR1 and CDR2 from the germline V gene are MNHEY and SMNVEV (reference sequence). V was clipped by 5 bases and J by 3 bases, with 8 bases between them. There are 14 residues in the CDR3. As DNA, the CDR3 is TGTGCCAGCAGTGGCCGGGTCTATAATTCACCCCTCCACTTT. Amino acids: CASSGRVYNSPLHF.

V is TRBV5-1 and J is TRBJ2-7; D is perhaps TRBD1 (6 bases). The germline CDR1 and CDR2 sequences are SGHRS and YFSETQ. The CDR3 consists of 15 residues. V was cut by 2 bases and J by 4 bases, with 16 bases left in between. The CDR3 protein is CASSFRTTGPYEQYF. The CDR3 DNA sequence: TGCGCCAGCAGCTTTCGGACGACAGGTCCTTACGAGCAGTACTTC.

The genes are TRBV7-9 and TRBJ2-1; 9 nucleotides align to TRBD1. CDR3 length: 14 amino acids. Germline loops: CDR1 SEHNR, CDR2 FQNEAQ (reference sequence). J was trimmed by 6 bases and V by 1 base; bases with no gene match: 1. CDR3 region: CASSLGDRVNEQFF. The DNA for the CDR3 is TGTGCCAGCAGCTTAGGGGACAGGGTCAATGAGCAGTTCTTC.

This rearrangement joins TRBV13 to TRBJ2-1, with D perhaps TRBD1 or TRBD2 (5 bases each). The V gene's germline CDR1 is PRHDT and CDR2 FYEKMQ (reference sequence). This CDR3 has 18 amino acids. The V end was cut by 3 bases, the J end by 5 bases, with 23 bases between. The CDR3: CASSLFWTDVWDHNEQFF. CDR3 bases: TGTGCCAGCAGCTTGTTCTGGACGGATGTTTGGGACCACAATGAGCAGTTCTTC.

This clonotype appeared many times. This rearrangement joins TRBV29-1 to TRBJ1-4; no definite D call. V was pared by 7 bases and J by 8 bases, with 11 bases between. CDR1 is SQVTM, CDR2 ANQGSEA, per germline. This CDR3 is 11 amino acids long. This chain's CDR3 is CSAQVREKLFF. CDR3 nucleotide sequence: TGCAGCGCCCAGGTTCGAGAAAAACTGTTTTTT.

This clonotype came up a few times. The chain employs TRBV18 and TRBJ1-2; tentative D call: TRBD1 (6 bases). With 2 bases removed from V and 5 bases from J, the gap between germline ends came to 9 bases. Germline V CDR1 and CDR2: KGHSH, LQKENI. CDR3 length: 13 residues. The CDR3 region has the DNA TGTGCCAGCTCACCAGAGACAGGTTATGGCTACACCTTC. Translating it yields CASSPETGYGYTF. The entire variable domain, with the rest obtained from reference TRBV18 and TRBJ1-2, is as follows: NAGVMQNPRHLVRRRGQEARLRCSPMKGHSHVYWYRQLPEEGLKFMVYLQKENIIDESGMPKERFSAEFPKEGPSILRIQQVVRGDSAAYFCASSPETGYGYTFGSGTRLTVV.

This clonotype has a handful of counts. V and J are TRBV6-6 and TRBJ1-2; D gene ambiguous. The CDR3 length is 11 residues. Trimming shortened V by 7 bases and J by 2 bases, and 5 bases separated the two germline ends. Germline CDR1 reads MNHNY; CDR2 reads SVGAGI (reference sequence). DNA of the CDR3: TGTGCCAGCACTGGAAACTATGGCTACACCTTC. It is translated as CASTGNYGYTF.

V and J are TRBV19 and TRBJ2-1; 9 bases align to TRBD1. The germline V gene encodes CDR1 LNHDA and CDR2 SQIVND (reference sequence). Trimming removed 4 bases from V and 1 base from J; junction bases left unmatched: 5. This CDR3 has 16 residues. Here the CDR3 reads CASSTLGTGSYNEQFF. The CDR3 DNA follows: TGTGCCAGTAGTACACTCGGGACAGGGTCCTACAATGAGCAGTTCTTC.

This clonotype was seen a handful of times. The chain has TRBV12-3 or TRBV12-4 and TRBJ2-1; 12 nucleotides match TRBD2. Trimming cost V 3 bases and J 7 bases; bases outside gene matches: 4. The CDR3 contains 15 residues. The CDR3, as DNA: TGTGCCAGCAGTTTGTGGCTAGCGGGGGGGAATGAGCAGTTCTTC. It yields the protein CASSLWLAGGNEQFF.

This clonotype was observed a few times. The chain uses TRBV4-1 and TRBJ2-5; 8 bases align to TRBD2. Germline assignment: CDR1 MGHRA and CDR2 YSYEKL. This CDR3 has 16 residues. The V and J ends lost 0 bases and 3 bases, in that order; junction bases with no gene match: 6. In DNA form, the CDR3 reads TGCGCCAGCAGCCAAGAATCAAGCGGGGGAAAAGAGACCCAGTACTTC. It encodes CASSQESSGGKETQYF.

The CDR3 nucleotides are TGTGCCAGCAGTTTAAGTTCAGGTCCTCGTTCACCCCTCCACTTT. Residues: CASSLSSGPRSPLHF. The chain links TRBV12-3 or TRBV12-4 to TRBJ1-6; D is ambiguous. V lost 2 bases, J lost 9 bases, and 14 bases lay in between. The CDR3 loop spans 15 amino acids.

This clonotype appeared a few times. This chain uses TRBV6-1 with TRBJ2-4, with 7 bases identical to TRBD1. Germline-derived CDR1 and CDR2 are MNHNS and SASEGT. The CDR3 length is 14 residues. V lost 7 bases and J lost 4; bases outside the gene matches: 7. CDR3: CASKRTGGKNIQYF. In nucleotides, the CDR3 is TGTGCCAGCAAGCGGACAGGCGGGAAAAACATTCAGTACTTC.

This chain uses TRBV5-1 with TRBJ1-1; TRBD1 is a possible D gene (5 bases). The germline V gene has CDR1 SGHRS and CDR2 YFSETQ. This CDR3 contains 15 residues. Trimming pared 4 bases from V and 1 base from J, leaving 14 bases between. CDR3 in amino acids: CASSMVSGRNTEAFF. The CDR3 nucleotides read TGCGCCAGCAGCATGGTTTCAGGGAGGAACACTGAAGCTTTCTTT.

The chain is built from TRBV12-3 or TRBV12-4 and TRBJ2-5, with TRBD1 matching over 9 bases. This CDR3 has 13 residues. V shed 6 bases and J 7 bases; nucleotides not matched to a gene: 6. The CDR3 DNA is TGTGCCAGCAGGACGGGACAGGGTACGACCCAGTACTTC. It yields the protein CASRTGQGTTQYF.

This clonotype occurred many times. This sequence joins TRBV6-6 and TRBJ1-1; 10 bases fit TRBD1. This CDR3 contains 15 residues. Unmatched junction bases numbered 4, after V lost 6 bases and J lost 0 bases. In germline, CDR1 is MNHNY, CDR2 SVGAGI (reference sequence). DNA for the CDR3: TGTGCCAGCAGCCGGGACAGGGGAATGAACACTGAAGCTTTCTTT. Encoded protein: CASSRDRGMNTEAFF.

The chain combines TRBV7-9 with TRBJ1-1, with 7 bases that match TRBD1. Germline V gives CDR1 SEHNR, CDR2 FQNEAQ (reference sequence). Unmatched junction bases numbered 4, after V lost 3 bases and J lost 0 bases. The CDR3 sequence is 15 residues long. CDR3 amino acids: CASSLRGQMNTEAFF. In nucleotides, the CDR3 is TGTGCCAGCAGCTTGAGGGGGCAGATGAACACTGAAGCTTTCTTT.